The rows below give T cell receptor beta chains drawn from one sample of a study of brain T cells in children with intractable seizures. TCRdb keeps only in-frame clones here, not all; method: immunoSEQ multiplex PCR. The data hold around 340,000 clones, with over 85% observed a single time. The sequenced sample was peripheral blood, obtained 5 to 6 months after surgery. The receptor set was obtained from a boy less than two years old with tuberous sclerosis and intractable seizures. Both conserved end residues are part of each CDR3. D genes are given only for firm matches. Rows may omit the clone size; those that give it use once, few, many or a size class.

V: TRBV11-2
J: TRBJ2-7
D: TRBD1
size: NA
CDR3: CASSQPGQGIDEQYF
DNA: TGTGCCAGCAGCCAACCGGGACAGGGTATCGACGAGCAGTACTTC

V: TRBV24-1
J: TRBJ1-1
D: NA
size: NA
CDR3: CATRGAAGAEAFF
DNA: TGTGCCACCCGGGGGGCGGCCGGCGCTGAAGCTTTCTTT

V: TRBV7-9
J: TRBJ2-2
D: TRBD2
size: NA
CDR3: CASSFPTSGLNTGELFF
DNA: TGTGCCAGCAGCTTCCCCACTAGCGGCCTGAACACCGGGGAGCTGTTTTTT

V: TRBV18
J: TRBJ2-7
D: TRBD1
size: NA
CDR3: CASSFGQGDYEQYF
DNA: TGTGCCAGCTCATTTGGACAGGGGGACTACGAGCAGTACTTC

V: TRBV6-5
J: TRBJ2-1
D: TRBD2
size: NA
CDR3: CASRLAGVYNEQFF
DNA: TGTGCCAGCAGACTAGCGGGGGTTTACAATGAGCAGTTCTTC

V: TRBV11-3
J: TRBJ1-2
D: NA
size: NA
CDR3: CASSLRQDPGGYTF
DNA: TGTGCCAGCAGCTTAAGACAGGATCCGGGAGGCTACACCTTC

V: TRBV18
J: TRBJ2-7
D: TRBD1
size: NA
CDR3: CASSQDNRGYLYEQYF
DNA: TGTGCCAGCTCACAAGACAACAGGGGATACCTCTACGAGCAGTACTTC

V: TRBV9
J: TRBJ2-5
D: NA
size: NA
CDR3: CASSVDVAGSQYF
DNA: TGTGCCAGCAGCGTAGACGTCGCGGGATCTCAGTACTTC

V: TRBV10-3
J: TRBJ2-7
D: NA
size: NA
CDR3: CAIRASEAYEQYF
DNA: TGTGCCATCAGGGCTAGCGAGGCCTACGAGCAGTACTTC

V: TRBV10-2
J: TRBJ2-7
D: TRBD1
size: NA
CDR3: CASSRPGQGTYEQYF
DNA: TGCGCCAGCAGCCGACCGGGACAGGGCACCTACGAGCAGTACTTC

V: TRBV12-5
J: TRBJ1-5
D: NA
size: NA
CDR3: CASGPTGISNQPQHF
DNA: TGTGCTAGTGGACCTACAGGGATTAGCAATCAGCCCCAGCATTTT

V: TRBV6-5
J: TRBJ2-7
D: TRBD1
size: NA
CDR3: CASRPGQNYEQYF
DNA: TGTGCCAGCCGACCGGGACAGAACTACGAGCAGTACTTC

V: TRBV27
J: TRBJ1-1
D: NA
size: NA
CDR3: CASSLSRYLEAFF
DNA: TGTGCCAGCAGTTTATCGCGGTATCTAGAAGCTTTCTTT

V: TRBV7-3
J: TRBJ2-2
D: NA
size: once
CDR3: CASSLISGTTGELFF
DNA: TGTGCCAGCAGCTTAATTTCCGGTACCACCGGGGAGCTGTTTTTT

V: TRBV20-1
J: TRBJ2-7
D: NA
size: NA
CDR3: CSALGSYEQYF
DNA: TGCAGTGCCCTCGGGTCCTACGAGCAGTACTTC

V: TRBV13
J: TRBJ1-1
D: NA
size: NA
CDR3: CASTDGKTVLAGVNTEAFF
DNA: TGTGCCAGCACCGACGGGAAGACAGTGCTAGCCGGTGTGAACACTGAAGCTTTCTTT

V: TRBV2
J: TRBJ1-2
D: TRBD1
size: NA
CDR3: CASSGTGLTNYGYTF
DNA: TGTGCCAGCAGTGGGACAGGTCTAACTAACTATGGCTACACCTTC

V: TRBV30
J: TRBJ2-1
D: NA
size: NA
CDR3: CAWSPPWVGNEQFF
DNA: TGTGCCTGGAGTCCCCCTTGGGTCGGCAATGAGCAGTTCTTC

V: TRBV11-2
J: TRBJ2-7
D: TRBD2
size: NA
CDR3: CASSLGRLAATYEQYF
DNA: TGTGCCAGCAGCTTGGGCAGACTAGCGGCTACCTACGAGCAGTACTTC

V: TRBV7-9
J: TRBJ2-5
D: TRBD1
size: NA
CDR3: CASSLTGAEGETQYF
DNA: TGTGCCAGCAGCTTGACAGGGGCAGAGGGAGAGACCCAGTACTTC

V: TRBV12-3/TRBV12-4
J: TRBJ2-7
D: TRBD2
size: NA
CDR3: CASSSREGSRYF
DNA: TGTGCCAGCAGTTCCCGGGAGGGCTCCCGGTACTTC

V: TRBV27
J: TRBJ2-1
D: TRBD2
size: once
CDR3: CASSGGGTSGRYRDEQFF
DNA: TGTGCCAGCAGTGGGGGGGGGACTAGCGGGAGGTATCGTGATGAGCAGTTCTTC

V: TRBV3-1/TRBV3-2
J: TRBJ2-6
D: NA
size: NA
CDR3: CASSTLDTTLPGANVLTF
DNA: TGTGCCAGCAGCACCTTGGACACCACACTACCTGGGGCCAACGTCCTGACTTTC

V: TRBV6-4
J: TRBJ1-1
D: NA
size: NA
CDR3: CASSSGLDTEAFF
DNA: TGTGCCAGCAGTTCAGGGTTAGACACTGAAGCTTTCTTT

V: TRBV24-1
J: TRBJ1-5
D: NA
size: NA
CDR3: CATSSGGEVQPQHF
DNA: TGTGCCACCTCATCCGGGGGAGAGGTCCAGCCCCAGCATTTT

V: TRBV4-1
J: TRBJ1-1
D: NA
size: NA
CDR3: CASSHGGWEATEAFF
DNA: TGCGCCAGCAGCCATGGGGGCTGGGAGGCCACTGAAGCTTTCTTT

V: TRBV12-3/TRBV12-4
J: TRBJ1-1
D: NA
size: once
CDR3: CASSNGADEAFF
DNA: TGTGCCAGCTCAAACGGGGCGGATGAAGCTTTCTTT

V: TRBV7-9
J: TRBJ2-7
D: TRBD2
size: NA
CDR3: CASSFSGRAYEQYF
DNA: TGTGCCAGCAGCTTTAGCGGGAGGGCCTACGAGCAGTACTTC

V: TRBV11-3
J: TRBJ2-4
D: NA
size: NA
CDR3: CASSLGFPGGEAKNIQYF
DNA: TGTGCCAGCAGCTTAGGGTTTCCGGGGGGCGAAGCCAAAAACATTCAGTACTTC

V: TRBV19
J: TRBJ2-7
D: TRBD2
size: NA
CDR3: CASRRAGAYEQYF
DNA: TGTGCCAGTAGGCGGGCGGGAGCCTACGAGCAGTACTTC

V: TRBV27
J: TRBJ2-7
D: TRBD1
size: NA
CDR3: CASSFNTGGEQYF
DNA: TGTGCCAGCAGTTTCAACACAGGGGGCGAGCAGTACTTC

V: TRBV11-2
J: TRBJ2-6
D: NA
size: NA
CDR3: CASSLFRPQGTGANVLTF
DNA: TGTGCCAGCAGCTTATTCCGCCCACAGGGAACCGGGGCCAACGTCCTGACTTTC

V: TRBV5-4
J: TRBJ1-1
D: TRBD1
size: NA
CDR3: CASSLQGADTEAFF
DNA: TGTGCCAGCAGCTTACAGGGGGCGGACACTGAAGCTTTCTTT

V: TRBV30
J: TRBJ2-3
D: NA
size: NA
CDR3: CAWSVGTTQMDTQYF
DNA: TGTGCCTGGAGTGTAGGGACGACACAAATGGATACGCAGTATTTT

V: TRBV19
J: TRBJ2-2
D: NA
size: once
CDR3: CASSSQGGTGELFF
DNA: TGTGCCAGTAGTTCCCAGGGCGGAACCGGGGAGCTGTTTTTT

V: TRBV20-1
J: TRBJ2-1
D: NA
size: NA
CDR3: CSVSRRNEQFF
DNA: TGCAGTGTATCCAGGCGCAATGAGCAGTTCTTC

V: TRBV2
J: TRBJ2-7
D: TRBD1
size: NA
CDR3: CASSAGTGVYEQYF
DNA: TGTGCCAGCAGTGCCGGGACAGGGGTCTACGAGCAGTACTTC

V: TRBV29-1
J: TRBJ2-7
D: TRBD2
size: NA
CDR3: CSVVGGAAYEQYF
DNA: TGCAGCGTTGTGGGAGGGGCCGCCTACGAGCAGTACTTC

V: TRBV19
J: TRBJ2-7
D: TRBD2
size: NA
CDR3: CASSIDRGGTYEQYF
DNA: TGTGCCAGTAGTATCGACCGGGGGGGAACCTACGAGCAGTACTTC

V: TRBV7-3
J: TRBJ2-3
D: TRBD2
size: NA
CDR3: CASSPTGTSIPATDTQYF
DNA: TGTGCCAGCAGCCCTACCGGGACTAGTATCCCTGCCACAGATACGCAGTATTTT

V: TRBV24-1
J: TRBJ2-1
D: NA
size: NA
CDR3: CATSDTSRSDEQFF
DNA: TGTGCCACCAGTGACACCAGCAGGTCCGATGAGCAGTTCTTC

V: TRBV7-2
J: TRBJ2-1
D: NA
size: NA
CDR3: CASSLIVVSSGEQFF
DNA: TGTGCCAGCAGCTTAATCGTCGTCTCCTCGGGTGAGCAGTTCTTC

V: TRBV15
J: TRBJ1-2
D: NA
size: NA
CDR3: CATSRDGANYGYTF
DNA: TGTGCCACCAGCAGAGATGGGGCTAACTATGGCTACACCTTC

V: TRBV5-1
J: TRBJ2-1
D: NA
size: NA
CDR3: CASSLVRGGFNEQFF
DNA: TGCGCCAGCAGCTTGGTACGGGGCGGATTCAATGAGCAGTTCTTC

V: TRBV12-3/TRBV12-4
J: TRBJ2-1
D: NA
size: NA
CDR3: CASSPGTHNEQFF
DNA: TGTGCCAGCAGCCCGGGGACCCACAATGAGCAGTTCTTC

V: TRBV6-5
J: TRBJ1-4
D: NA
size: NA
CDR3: CASRGLKGEKLFF
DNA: TGTGCCAGCCGGGGCCTCAAGGGTGAAAAACTGTTTTTT

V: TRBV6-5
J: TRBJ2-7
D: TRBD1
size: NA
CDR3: CASSSAGTGTYEQYF
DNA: TGTGCCAGCAGTTCCGCCGGGACAGGAACCTACGAGCAGTACTTC

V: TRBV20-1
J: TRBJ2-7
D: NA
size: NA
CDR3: CSSTPGGEQYF
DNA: TGCAGTTCAACGCCTGGGGGAGAGCAGTACTTC

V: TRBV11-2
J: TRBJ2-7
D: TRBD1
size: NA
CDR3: CASSLVLGQHYEQYF
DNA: TGTGCCAGCAGCTTAGTGCTGGGACAGCATTACGAGCAGTACTTC

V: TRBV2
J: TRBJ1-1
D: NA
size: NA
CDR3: CASRTGNTEAFF
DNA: TGTGCCAGCAGGACAGGGAACACTGAAGCTTTCTTT

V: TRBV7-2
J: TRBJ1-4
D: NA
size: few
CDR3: CASSLIGLNEKLFF
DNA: TGTGCCAGCAGCTTAATAGGCCTTAATGAAAAACTGTTTTTT

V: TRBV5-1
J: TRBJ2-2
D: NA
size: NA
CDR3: CASSLGARRTGELFF
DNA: TGCGCCAGCAGCTTAGGCGCAAGAAGGACCGGGGAGCTGTTTTTT

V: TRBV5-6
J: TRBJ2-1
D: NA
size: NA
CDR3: CASSVYLTVAFGNEQFF
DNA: TGTGCCAGCAGCGTCTACCTAACGGTAGCCTTTGGGAATGAGCAGTTCTTC

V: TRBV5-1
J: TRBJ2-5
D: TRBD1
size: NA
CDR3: CASSTGQGPQETQYF
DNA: TGCGCCAGCAGCACCGGACAGGGGCCCCAAGAGACCCAGTACTTC